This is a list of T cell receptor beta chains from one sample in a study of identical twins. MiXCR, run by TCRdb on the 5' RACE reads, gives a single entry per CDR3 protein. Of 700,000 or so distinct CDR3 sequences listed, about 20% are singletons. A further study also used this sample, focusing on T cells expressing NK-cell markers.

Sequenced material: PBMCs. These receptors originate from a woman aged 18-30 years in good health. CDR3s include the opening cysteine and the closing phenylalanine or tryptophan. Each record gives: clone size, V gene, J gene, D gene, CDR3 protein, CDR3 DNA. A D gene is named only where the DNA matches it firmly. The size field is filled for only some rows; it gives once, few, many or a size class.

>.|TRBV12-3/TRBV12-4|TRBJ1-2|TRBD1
CASSLDRVPLIDYGYTF
TGTGCCAGCAGTTTGGACAGGGTACCCCTAATCGACTATGGCTACACCTTC
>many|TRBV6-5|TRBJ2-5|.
CASSYSGTRFETQYF
TGTGCCAGCAGTTACTCTGGGACAAGATTTGAGACCCAGTACTTC
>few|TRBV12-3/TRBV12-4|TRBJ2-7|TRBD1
CASSLTGGMAYEQYF
TGTGCCAGCAGTTTGACAGGGGGCATGGCCTACGAGCAGTACTTC
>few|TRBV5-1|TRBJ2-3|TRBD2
CASSRISGGSTDTQYF
TGCGCCAGCAGTCGGATTAGCGGGGGATCCACAGATACGCAGTATTTT
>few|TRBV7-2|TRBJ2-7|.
CASSPGMSSGYEQYF
TGTGCCAGCAGCCCTGGGATGTCCTCAGGATACGAGCAGTACTTC
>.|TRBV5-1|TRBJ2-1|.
CASSLGAAPLYNEQFF
TGCGCCAGCAGCTTGGGGGCGGCTCCTCTCTACAATGAGCAGTTCTTC
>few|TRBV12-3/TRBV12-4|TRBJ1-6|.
CASSPRGGYNSPLHF
TGTGCCAGCAGTCCCCGTGGGGGATACAATTCACCCCTCCACTTT
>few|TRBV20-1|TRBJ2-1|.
CSAGFFNEQFF
TGCAGTGCCGGCTTCTTCAATGAGCAGTTCTTC
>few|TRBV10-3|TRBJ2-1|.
CAISPRLGGNEQFF
TGTGCCATCTCGCCCCGACTAGGGGGGAATGAGCAGTTCTTC
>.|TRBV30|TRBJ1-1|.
CAWSWGRNTEAFF
TGTGCCTGGAGCTGGGGGCGGAACACTGAAGCTTTCTTT
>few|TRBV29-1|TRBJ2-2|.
CSVGELANTGELFF
TGCAGCGTTGGCGAACTAGCGAACACCGGGGAGCTGTTTTTT
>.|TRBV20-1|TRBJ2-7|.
CSARGRGRYHEQYF
TGCAGTGCTAGAGGGCGGGGGCGATACCACGAGCAGTACTTC
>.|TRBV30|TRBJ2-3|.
CAWRYSGLDTQYF
TGTGCCTGGCGGTACTCGGGGCTAGATACGCAGTATTTT
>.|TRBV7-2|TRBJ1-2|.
CASSLGGHPLRYGYTF
TGTGCCAGCAGCTTAGGGGGACACCCCCTGCGCTATGGCTACACCTTC
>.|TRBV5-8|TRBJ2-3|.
CASSQDTRGSTDTQYF
TGTGCCAGCAGCCAAGACACTCGGGGTAGCACAGATACGCAGTATTTT
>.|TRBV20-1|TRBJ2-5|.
CSATSTIRGRWKETQYF
TGCAGTGCTACCTCCACCATAAGAGGGAGGTGGAAAGAGACCCAGTACTTC
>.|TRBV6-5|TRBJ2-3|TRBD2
CASSYQGLAGARDRSTQYF
TGTGCCAGCAGTTACCAGGGACTAGCGGGGGCCCGGGATAGATCTACGCAGTATTTT
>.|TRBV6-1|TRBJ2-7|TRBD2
CASTYGLAGYEQYF
TGTGCCAGCACCTACGGGCTAGCGGGCTACGAGCAGTACTTC
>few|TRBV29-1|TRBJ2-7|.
CSVLGADEQYF
TGCAGCGTTCTCGGGGCGGACGAGCAGTACTTC
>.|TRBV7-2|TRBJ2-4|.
CASSFRTAGENIQYF
TGTGCCAGCAGCTTCCGGACCGCTGGGGAAAACATTCAGTACTTC
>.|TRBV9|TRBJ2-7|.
CASSHIRDRYEQYF
TGTGCCAGCAGCCATATACGGGACCGCTACGAGCAGTACTTC
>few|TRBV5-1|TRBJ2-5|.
CASSLNREQETQYF
TGCGCCAGCAGCCTAAACAGGGAACAAGAGACCCAGTACTTC
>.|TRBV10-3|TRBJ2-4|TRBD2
CAISDSQTGGKNIQYF
TGTGCCATCAGTGACTCGCAAACGGGGGGCAAAAACATTCAGTACTTC
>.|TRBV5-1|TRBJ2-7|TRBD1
CASSLEPGQGYEQYF
TGCGCCAGCAGCTTGGAACCGGGACAGGGTTACGAGCAGTACTTC
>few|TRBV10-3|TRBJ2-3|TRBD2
CAISAKSGGTDTQYF
TGTGCCATCAGTGCGAAAAGCGGGGGGACAGATACGCAGTATTTT
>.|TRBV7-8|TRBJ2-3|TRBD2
CASSFLAGEYTDTQYF
TGTGCCAGCAGCTTCCTAGCGGGAGAATACACAGATACGCAGTATTTT
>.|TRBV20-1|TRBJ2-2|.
CSANGENTGELFF
TGCAGTGCTAACGGGGAGAACACCGGGGAGCTGTTTTTT
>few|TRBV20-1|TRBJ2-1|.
CSANQGTYNEQFF
TGCAGTGCTAATCAGGGGACCTACAATGAGCAGTTCTTC
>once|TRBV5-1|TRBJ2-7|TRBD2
CANYYPGRDEQYF
TGCGCCAACTACTACCCAGGGAGGGACGAGCAGTACTTC
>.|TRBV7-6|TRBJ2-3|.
CASSLVDSGIVSTDTQYF
TGTGCCAGCAGCTTAGTTGATAGCGGAATAGTTTCCACAGATACGCAGTATTTT
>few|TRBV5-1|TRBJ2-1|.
CASSTRQRYNEQFF
TGCGCCAGCAGCACCCGACAGAGATACAATGAGCAGTTCTTC
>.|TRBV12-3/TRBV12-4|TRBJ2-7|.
CASSFQRSSYEQYF
TGTGCCAGCAGTTTTCAGCGGAGCTCCTACGAGCAGTACTTC
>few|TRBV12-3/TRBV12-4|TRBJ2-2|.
CASILSVGHTGELFF
TGTGCCAGCATCCTCAGCGTGGGGCACACCGGGGAGCTGTTTTTT
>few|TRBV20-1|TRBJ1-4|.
CSAENPGRSVVF
TGCAGTGCCGAGAACCCAGGCCGTTCCGTGGTTTTT
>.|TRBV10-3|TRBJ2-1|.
CAISESRGAGGFRAANNEQFF
TGTGCCATCAGTGAGTCAAGAGGGGCGGGTGGATTTAGAGCAGCCAACAATGAGCAGTTCTTC
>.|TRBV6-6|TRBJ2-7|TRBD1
CASSHRGLEQYF
TGTGCCAGCAGCCACAGGGGGCTAGAGCAGTACTTC
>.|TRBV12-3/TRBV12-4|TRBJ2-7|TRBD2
CASSPRTSHYEQYF
TGTGCCAGCAGTCCACGGACTAGCCACTACGAGCAGTACTTC
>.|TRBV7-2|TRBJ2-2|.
CASSLARENTGELFF
TGTGCCAGCAGCTTAGCGCGGGAAAACACCGGGGAGCTGTTTTTT